Presented here are 18 T cell receptor beta chains from one specimen sequenced in a study of patients and donors after allogeneic stem cell transplantation. TCRdb re-called the RT-PCR reads through MiXCR, storing one row per CDR3 protein. Of about 160,000 distinct CDR3 sequences listed, 24% are singletons. The sequenced material came from blood, either unsorted or a sorted T cell fraction (not recorded which). The receptors come from a human donor who was either an allogeneic HSCT recipient or a stem cell or donor lymphocyte infusion donor (not recorded which). It is not recorded whose cells these are; they may come from a transplant donor.

This chain connects TRBV7-4 to TRBJ1-1; D ambiguous. Germline V gene sequence: CDR1 SGHVT, CDR2 SQSDAQ. CDR3 length: 14 residues. V shed 3 bases and J shed 4 bases, with 12 bases lying between them. Here the CDR3 DNA reads TGTGCCAGCAGCTTTTCCTTATCGGCCACTGAAGCTTTCTTT. This encodes CASSFSLSATEAFF.

This clonotype has only one observation. The chain uses TRBV6-5 and TRBJ2-1; TRBD2 matches 8 bases. Per the germline V gene, CDR1 is MNHEY and CDR2 is SVGAGI. The CDR3 is 15 residues long. Trimming at V came to 2 bases and at J to 10 bases, leaving 10 bases not matched to a gene. The chain's CDR3 is CASSYNGSGMEEQFF. The CDR3 DNA reads TGTGCCAGCAGTTACAATGGTAGCGGGATGGAAGAGCAGTTCTTC.

This clonotype came up many times. The chain recombines TRBV3-1 with TRBJ2-3; 9 nucleotides line up with TRBD2. The germline gives CDR1 LGHDT, CDR2 YNNKEL (reference sequence). Unmatched junction bases numbered 3, after V lost 4 bases and J lost 1 base. The CDR3 contains 15 residues. CDR3 loop: CASSLRTSGTDTQYF. CDR3 nucleotides: TGTGCCAGCAGCCTTCGGACTAGCGGCACAGATACGCAGTATTTT.

The V and J genes are TRBV27 and TRBJ2-7; D perhaps matches TRBD2 (5 bases). V lost 5 bases, J lost 2 bases, and 16 bases lay in between. CDR1 and CDR2 from the germline V gene are MNHEY and SMNVEV (reference sequence). The CDR3 runs 15 residues. The CDR3 DNA reads as TGTGCCAGCAGTCCCAACCCGATGGAGGCCTACGAGCAGTACTTC. Its protein is CASSPNPMEAYEQYF.

This clonotype was seen repeatedly, ten times or more. The gene calls are TRBV6-6 and TRBJ1-1; the D is unclear. Germline CDR1 MNHNY, CDR2 SVGAGI (reference sequence). CDR3 length: 8 residues. Trimming shortened V by 8 bases and J by 12 bases, and 7 bases separated the two germline ends. The CDR3 sequence: CASGKTFF. The CDR3, as DNA: TGTGCCAGCGGGAAGACTTTCTTT.

This clonotype came up a few times. The chain has TRBV30 and TRBJ1-1, with D unclear. The germline CDR1 and CDR2 sequences are GTSNPN and SVGIG (reference sequence). The CDR3 runs to 13 residues. V was cut by 3 bases and J by 1 base, with 9 bases left in between. The CDR3: CAWRATANTEAFF. The CDR3 coding sequence is TGTGCCTGGAGGGCCACAGCGAACACTGAAGCTTTCTTT.

The chain recombines TRBV4-2 with TRBJ2-7; no reliable D call. The CDR3 loop spans 12 amino acids. Trimming removed 5 bases at V and 4 bases at J, with 9 bases between. Germline CDR1 is LGHNA and CDR2 is YNFKEQ. Here the CDR3 DNA reads TGTGCCAGCAGCGGGGTTGGATACGAGCAGTACTTC. This translates into CASSGVGYEQYF.

This clonotype was seen more than once but under ten times. The V call is TRBV7-8, the J call TRBJ1-5; perhaps TRBD1 as D (5 bases). CDR1 SGHVS and CDR2 FQNEAQ come from the germline V gene. The CDR3 extends over 16 amino acids. V was trimmed by 5 bases and J by 2 bases, leaving 16 bases between them. The CDR3 region has the DNA TGTGCCAGCAGCGATCCGGGGCGAGGAGGCAATCAGCCCCAGCATTTT. Its translation is CASSDPGRGGNQPQHF.

The count of this clonotype is one. The chain is built from TRBV7-6 and TRBJ2-7, with 7 nucleotides matching TRBD2. This CDR3 has 14 amino acids. Losses at the gene ends were 2 bases for V and 2 bases for J; bases not matched to a gene: 3. Germline V gene sequence: CDR1 SGHVS, CDR2 FNYEAQ. The CDR3 protein is CASSLPGGAYEQYF. The DNA of the CDR3 is TGTGCCAGCAGCTTACCGGGGGGAGCCTACGAGCAGTACTTC.

This clonotype has at least ten counts. As DNA, the CDR3 is TGTGCCACCACCAAGCAGGGGGCCTATGGCTACACCTTC. This codes for CATTKQGAYGYTF. The genes are TRBV6-5 and TRBJ1-2; 8 bases match TRBD1. The trim removed 10 bases at V and 4 bases at J, leaving 8 bases unmatched. The CDR3 contains 13 residues. In germline, CDR1 is MNHEY, CDR2 SVGAGI.

The chain couples TRBV12-3 or TRBV12-4 to TRBJ2-7; possible D gene TRBD2, 5 bases. This CDR3 contains 15 residues. Trimming pared 4 bases from V and 3 bases from J, leaving 16 bases between. The CDR3, as DNA: TGTGCCAGCAGTTCCGGGTTCGAGGGAGACTACGAGCAGTACTTC. It specifies CASSSGFEGDYEQYF.

The chain is built from TRBV19 and TRBJ1-6, with TRBD1 matching over 9 bases. CDR3 length: 14 residues. The V gene end was trimmed by 5 bases and the J gene end by 7 bases; junction bases not matched to a gene: 3. The germline V gene encodes CDR1 LNHDA and CDR2 SQIVND (reference sequence). The CDR3: CASSHRGLNSPLHF. The CDR3 nucleotides read TGTGCCAGTAGTCACAGGGGGCTCAATTCACCCCTCCACTTT.

The sample holds a few counts of this clonotype. The chain combines TRBV5-5 with TRBJ2-6; D may be TRBD1 (5 bases). The germline V gene encodes CDR1 SGHKS and CDR2 YYEKEE (reference sequence). V lost 2 bases, J lost 2 bases, and 8 bases lay in between. The CDR3 extends over 15 amino acids. The CDR3 here is CASSFSGPGANVLTF. CDR3 bases: TGTGCCAGCAGCTTTTCAGGGCCTGGGGCCAACGTCCTGACTTTC. The complete variable domain, with remaining parts taken from reference TRBV5-5 and TRBJ2-6, reads DAGVTQSPTHLIKTRGQQVTLRCSPISGHKSVSWYQQVLGQGPQFIFQYYEKEERGRGNFPDRFSARQFPNYSSELNVNALLLGDSALYLCASSFSGPGANVLTFGAGSRLTVL.

The table lists this clonotype with many counts. The chain couples TRBV29-1 to TRBJ1-1; D unresolved. Germline CDR1 and CDR2: SQVTM and ANQGSEA. The CDR3 length is 13 residues. The V end was cut by 4 bases, the J end by 3 bases, with 12 bases between. CDR3 region: CSVGVGPDTEAFF. The CDR3, as DNA: TGCAGCGTTGGGGTCGGCCCGGACACTGAAGCTTTCTTT.

This clonotype was seen at least ten times. J is TRBJ1-6 and V is TRBV12-3 or TRBV12-4; D uncertain. The CDR3 runs 13 residues. Trimming left V 5 bases short and J 9 bases short, with 11 bases between. CDR3 amino acids: CASSQAGSSPLHF. Here the CDR3 DNA reads TGTGCCAGCAGTCAAGCTGGAAGTTCACCCCTCCACTTT.

This clonotype was counted only a few times. The chain carries TRBV30 and TRBJ1-2; D gene ambiguous. The CDR3 is 12 amino acids. V dropped 2 bases and J dropped 6 bases, with 10 bases sitting between them. Germline CDR1 reads GTSNPN; CDR2 reads SVGIG (reference sequence). The CDR3 nucleotides are TGTGCCTGGAGTCCCGGAGTCGATGGCTACACCTTC. Translation gives CAWSPGVDGYTF.

This clonotype was detected ten times or more. The chain recombines TRBV6-2 or TRBV6-3 with TRBJ1-5, with D possibly being TRBD1 (5 bases). With 8 bases removed from V and 1 base from J, the gap between germline ends came to 12 bases. Germline V lookup: CDR1 MNHEY, CDR2 SVGEGT. The CDR3 sequence is 14 residues long. The CDR3 reads CASQRGTSNQPQHF. The DNA for the CDR3 is TGTGCCAGCCAAAGGGGCACGAGCAATCAGCCCCAGCATTTT.

The genes are TRBV13 and TRBJ2-7, with 9 bases matching TRBD1. In germline, CDR1 is PRHDT, CDR2 FYEKMQ (reference sequence). The CDR3 has 15 amino acids. Trimming removed 5 bases from V and 4 bases from J; junction bases left unmatched: 9. The chain's CDR3 is CASSTAGTGRYEQYF. CDR3 sequence (DNA): TGTGCCAGCAGCACGGCCGGGACAGGGCGGTACGAGCAGTACTTC.